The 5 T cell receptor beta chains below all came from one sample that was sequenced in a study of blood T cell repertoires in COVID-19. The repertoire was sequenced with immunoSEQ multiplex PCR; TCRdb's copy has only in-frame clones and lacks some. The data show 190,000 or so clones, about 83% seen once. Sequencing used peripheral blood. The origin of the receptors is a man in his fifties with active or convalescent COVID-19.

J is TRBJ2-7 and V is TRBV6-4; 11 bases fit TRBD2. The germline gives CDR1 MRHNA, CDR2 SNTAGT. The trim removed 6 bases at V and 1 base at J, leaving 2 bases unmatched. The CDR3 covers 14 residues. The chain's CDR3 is CASRRTSGSYEQYF. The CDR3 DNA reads TGTGCCAGCAGGCGGACTAGCGGGTCCTACGAGCAGTACTTC.

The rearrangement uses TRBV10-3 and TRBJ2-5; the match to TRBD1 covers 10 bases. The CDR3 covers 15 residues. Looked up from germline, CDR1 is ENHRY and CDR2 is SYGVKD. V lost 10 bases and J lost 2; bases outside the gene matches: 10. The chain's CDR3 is CATQGADRGQETQYF. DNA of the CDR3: TGTGCCACCCAGGGGGCGGACAGGGGGCAAGAGACCCAGTACTTC.

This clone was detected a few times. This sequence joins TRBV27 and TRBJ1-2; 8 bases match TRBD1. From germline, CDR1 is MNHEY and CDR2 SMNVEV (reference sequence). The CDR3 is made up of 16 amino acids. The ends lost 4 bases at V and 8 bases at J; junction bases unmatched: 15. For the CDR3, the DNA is TGTGCCAGCAGTTATACGGACAGGGACCCAAAAGGGGGCTACACCTTC. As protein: CASSYTDRDPKGGYTF.

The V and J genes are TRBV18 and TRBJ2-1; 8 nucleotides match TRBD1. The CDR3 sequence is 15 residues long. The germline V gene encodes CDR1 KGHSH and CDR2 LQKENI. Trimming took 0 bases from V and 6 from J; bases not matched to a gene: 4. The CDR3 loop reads CASSPPQGEGNEQFF. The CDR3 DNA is TGTGCCAGCTCACCACCACAGGGGGAAGGCAATGAGCAGTTCTTC.

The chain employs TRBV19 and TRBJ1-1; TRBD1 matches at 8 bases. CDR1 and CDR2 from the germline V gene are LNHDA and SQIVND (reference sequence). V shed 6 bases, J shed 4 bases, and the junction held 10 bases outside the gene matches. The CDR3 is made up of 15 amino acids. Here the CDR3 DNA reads TGTGCCAGTAGCCTCACAGGGGGGGTGCTCACTGAAGCTTTCTTT. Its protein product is CASSLTGGVLTEAFF.